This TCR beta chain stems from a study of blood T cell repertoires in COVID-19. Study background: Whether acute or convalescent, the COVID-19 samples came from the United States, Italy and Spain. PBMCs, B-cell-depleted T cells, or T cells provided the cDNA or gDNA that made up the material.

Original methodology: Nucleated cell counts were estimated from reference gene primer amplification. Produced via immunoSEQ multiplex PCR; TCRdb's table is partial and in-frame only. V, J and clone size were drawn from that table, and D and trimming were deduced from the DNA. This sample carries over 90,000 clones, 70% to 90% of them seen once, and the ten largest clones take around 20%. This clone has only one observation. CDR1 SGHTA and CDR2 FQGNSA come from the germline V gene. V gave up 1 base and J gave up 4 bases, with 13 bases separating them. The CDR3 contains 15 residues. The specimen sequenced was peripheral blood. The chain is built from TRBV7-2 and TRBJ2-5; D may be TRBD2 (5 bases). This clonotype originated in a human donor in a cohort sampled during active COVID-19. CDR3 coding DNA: TGTGCCAGCAGCTTAGTAGTGGACCGGGGAGAGACCCAGTACTTC. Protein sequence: CASSLVVDRGETQYF.